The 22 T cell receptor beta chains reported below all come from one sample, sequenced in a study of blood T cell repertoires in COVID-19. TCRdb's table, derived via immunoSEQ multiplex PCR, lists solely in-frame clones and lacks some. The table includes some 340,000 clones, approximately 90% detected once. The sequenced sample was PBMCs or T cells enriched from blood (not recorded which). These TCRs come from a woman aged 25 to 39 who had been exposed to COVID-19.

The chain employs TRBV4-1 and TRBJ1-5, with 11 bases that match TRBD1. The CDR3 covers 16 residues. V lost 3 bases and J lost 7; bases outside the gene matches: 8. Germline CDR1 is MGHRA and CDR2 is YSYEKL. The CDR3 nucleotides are TGCGCCAGCAGCCATTCAGGACAGGGGGCTTGGCAGCCCCAGCATTTT. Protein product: CASSHSGQGAWQPQHF.

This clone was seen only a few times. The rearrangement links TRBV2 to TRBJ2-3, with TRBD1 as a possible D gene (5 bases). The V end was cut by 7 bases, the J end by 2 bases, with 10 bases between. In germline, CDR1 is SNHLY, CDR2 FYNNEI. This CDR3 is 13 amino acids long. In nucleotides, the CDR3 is TGTGCCAGCAACGGACATTTCACAGATACGCAGTATTTT. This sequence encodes CASNGHFTDTQYF.

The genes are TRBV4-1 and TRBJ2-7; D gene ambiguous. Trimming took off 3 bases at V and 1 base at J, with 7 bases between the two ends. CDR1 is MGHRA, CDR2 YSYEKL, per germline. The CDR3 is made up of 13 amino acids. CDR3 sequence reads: CASSQELSYEQYF. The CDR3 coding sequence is TGCGCCAGCAGCCAGGAACTATCCTACGAGCAGTACTTC.

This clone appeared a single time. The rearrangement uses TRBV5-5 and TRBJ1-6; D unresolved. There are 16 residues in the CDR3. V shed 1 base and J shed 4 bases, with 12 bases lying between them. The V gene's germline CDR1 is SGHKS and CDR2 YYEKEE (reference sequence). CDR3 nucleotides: TGTGCCAGCAGCTTGTTATACGAGGGATATAATTCACCCCTCCACTTT. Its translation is CASSLLYEGYNSPLHF.

The CDR3 region has the DNA TGTGCCAGCAGGCTCCCGCCTTCTATCACAGATACGCAGTATTTT. It yields the protein CASRLPPSITDTQYF. V usage is TRBV7-9 and J usage is TRBJ2-3, with unresolved D. Germline values: CDR1 SEHNR, CDR2 FQNEAQ (reference sequence). V lost 6 bases, J lost 2 bases, and 15 bases lay in between. This CDR3 region has 15 residues.

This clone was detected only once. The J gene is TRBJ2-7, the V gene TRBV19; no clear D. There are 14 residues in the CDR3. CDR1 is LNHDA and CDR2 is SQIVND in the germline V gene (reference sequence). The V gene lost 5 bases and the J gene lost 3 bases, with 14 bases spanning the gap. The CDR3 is CASSVADSDYEQYF. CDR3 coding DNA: TGTGCCAGTAGTGTGGCCGATTCCGACTACGAGCAGTACTTC.

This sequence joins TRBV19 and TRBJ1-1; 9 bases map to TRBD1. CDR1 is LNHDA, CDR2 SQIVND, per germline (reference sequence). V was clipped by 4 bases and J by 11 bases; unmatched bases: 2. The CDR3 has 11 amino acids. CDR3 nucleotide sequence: TGTGCCAGTAGTACGACAGGGGGTGCTTTCTTT. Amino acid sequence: CASSTTGGAFF.

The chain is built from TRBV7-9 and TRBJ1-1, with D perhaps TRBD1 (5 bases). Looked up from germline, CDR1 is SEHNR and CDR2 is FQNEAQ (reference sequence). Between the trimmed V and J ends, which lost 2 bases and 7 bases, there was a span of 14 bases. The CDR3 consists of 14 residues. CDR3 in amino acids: CASSLSGHGGEAFF. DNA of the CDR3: TGTGCCAGCAGCTTATCAGGGCACGGGGGTGAAGCTTTCTTT.

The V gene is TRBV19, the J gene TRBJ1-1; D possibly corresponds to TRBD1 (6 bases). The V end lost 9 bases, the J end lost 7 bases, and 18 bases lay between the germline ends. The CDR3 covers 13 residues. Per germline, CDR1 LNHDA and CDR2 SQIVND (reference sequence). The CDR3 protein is CASTQTGMSEAFF. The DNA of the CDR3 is TGTGCCAGCACCCAAACAGGGATGAGTGAAGCTTTCTTT.

The CDR3 loop reads CASAREPGNTIYF. The CDR3 bases are TGTGCCAGCGCCCGGGAGCCTGGAAACACCATATATTTT. This chain joins TRBV12-3 or TRBV12-4 and TRBJ1-3; D uncertain. The CDR3 totals 13 residues. Trimming removed 8 bases at V and 2 bases at J, with 10 bases between.

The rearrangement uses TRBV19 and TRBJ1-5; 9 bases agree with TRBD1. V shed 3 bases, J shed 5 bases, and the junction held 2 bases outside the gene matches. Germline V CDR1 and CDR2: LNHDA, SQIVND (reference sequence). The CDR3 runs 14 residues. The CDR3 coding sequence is TGTGCCAGTAGTATGGACAGGGGAGATCAGCCCCAGCATTTT. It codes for CASSMDRGDQPQHF.

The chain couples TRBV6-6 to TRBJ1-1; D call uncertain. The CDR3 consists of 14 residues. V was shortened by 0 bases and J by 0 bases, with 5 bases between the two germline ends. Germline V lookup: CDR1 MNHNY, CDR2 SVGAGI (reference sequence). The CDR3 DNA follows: TGTGCCAGCAGTTACTCGCAGGTGAACACTGAAGCTTTCTTT. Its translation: CASSYSQVNTEAFF.

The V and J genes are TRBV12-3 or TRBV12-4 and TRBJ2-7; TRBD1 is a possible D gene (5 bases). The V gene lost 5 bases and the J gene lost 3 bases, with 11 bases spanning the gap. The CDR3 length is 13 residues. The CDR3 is CASSPTGGYEQYF. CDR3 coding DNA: TGTGCCAGCAGTCCCACAGGTGGCTACGAGCAGTACTTC.

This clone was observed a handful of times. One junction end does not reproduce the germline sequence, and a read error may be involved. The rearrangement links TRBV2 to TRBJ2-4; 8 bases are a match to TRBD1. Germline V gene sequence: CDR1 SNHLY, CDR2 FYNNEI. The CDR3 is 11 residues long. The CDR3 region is CASSLPGQADF. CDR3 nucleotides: TGTGCCAGCAGTCTTCCGGGACAGGCCGACTTC.

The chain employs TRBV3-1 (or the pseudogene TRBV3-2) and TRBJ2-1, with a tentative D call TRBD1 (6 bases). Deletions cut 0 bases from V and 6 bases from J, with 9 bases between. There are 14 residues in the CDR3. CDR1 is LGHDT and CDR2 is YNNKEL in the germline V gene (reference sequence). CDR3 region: CASSQDGQINEQFF. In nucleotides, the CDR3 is TGTGCCAGCAGCCAAGATGGACAGATCAATGAGCAGTTCTTC.

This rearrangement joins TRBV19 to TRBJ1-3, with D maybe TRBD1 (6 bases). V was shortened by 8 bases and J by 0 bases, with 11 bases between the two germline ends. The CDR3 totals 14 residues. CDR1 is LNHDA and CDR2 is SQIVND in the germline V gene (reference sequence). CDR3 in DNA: TGTGCCAGTCGAGACAGGCCCTCTGGAAACACCATATATTTT. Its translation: CASRDRPSGNTIYF.

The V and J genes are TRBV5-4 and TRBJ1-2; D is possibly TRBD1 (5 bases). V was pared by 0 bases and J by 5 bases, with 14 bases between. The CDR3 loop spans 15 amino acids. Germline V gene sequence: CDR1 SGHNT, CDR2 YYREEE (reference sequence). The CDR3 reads CASSLGQGREYGYTF. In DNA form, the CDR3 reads TGTGCCAGCAGCTTGGGCCAGGGAAGGGAATATGGCTACACCTTC. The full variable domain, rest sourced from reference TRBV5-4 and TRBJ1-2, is ETGVTQSPTHLIKTRGQQVTLRCSSQSGHNTVSWYQQALGQGPQFIFQYYREEENGRGNFPPRFSGLQFPNYSSELNVNALELDDSALYLCASSLGQGREYGYTFGSGTRLTVV.

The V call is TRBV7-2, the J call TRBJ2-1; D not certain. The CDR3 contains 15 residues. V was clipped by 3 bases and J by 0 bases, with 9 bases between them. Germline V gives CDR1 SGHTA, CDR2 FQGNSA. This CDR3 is CASSFYQASYNEQFF. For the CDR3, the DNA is TGTGCCAGCAGCTTCTACCAGGCCTCCTACAATGAGCAGTTCTTC.

The CDR3 region is CASSESRAPFGGYTF. The CDR3 nucleotides read TGTGCCAGCAGCGAGAGCAGGGCCCCTTTCGGTGGCTACACCTTC. This chain joins TRBV7-2 and TRBJ1-2; weak D call: TRBD1 (5 bases). CDR1 SGHTA and CDR2 FQGNSA come from the germline V gene. Trimming took 5 bases from V and 7 from J, leaving 20 bases between them. The CDR3 is 15 residues long.

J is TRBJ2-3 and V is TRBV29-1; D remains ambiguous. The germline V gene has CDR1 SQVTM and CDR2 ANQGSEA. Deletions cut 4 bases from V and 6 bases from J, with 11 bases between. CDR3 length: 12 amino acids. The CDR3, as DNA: TGCAGCGTTGCGACTCCTACCGATACGCAGTATTTT. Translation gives CSVATPTDTQYF.

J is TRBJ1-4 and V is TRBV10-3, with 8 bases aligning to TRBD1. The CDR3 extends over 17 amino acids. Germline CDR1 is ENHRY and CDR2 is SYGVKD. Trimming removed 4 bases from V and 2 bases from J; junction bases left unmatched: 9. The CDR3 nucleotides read TGTGCCATCAGTGTCCACCCCGACAGGGGCACTAATGAAAAACTGTTTTTT. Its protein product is CAISVHPDRGTNEKLFF.

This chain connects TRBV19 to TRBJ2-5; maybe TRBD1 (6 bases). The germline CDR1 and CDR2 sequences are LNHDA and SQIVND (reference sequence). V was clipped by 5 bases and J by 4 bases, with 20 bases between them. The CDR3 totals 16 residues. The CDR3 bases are TGTGCCAGTAGTTCCTTACAGGGCGAGTTAGGAGAGACCCAGTACTTC. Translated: CASSSLQGELGETQYF.